The rows below give T cell receptor beta chains drawn from one sample of a study of blood T cells in healthy people across ages. TCRdb reanalysed the 5' RACE reads using MiXCR and keeps one entry per CDR3 protein. The data hold fewer than 800,000 distinct CDR3 sequences, with 32% observed a single time. Input material: blood. These receptors were collected from a woman aged 80 or over in good health. CDR3s leave out the opening cysteine and the closing phenylalanine or tryptophan. Clone size is stated in some rows and not others, as once, few, many or a class when expanded.

J | V | size | CDR3
TRBJ1-2 | TRBV7-8 | - | ASSYRDWDYGFT
TRBJ2-1 | TRBV25-1 | - | ASGKLAGASNEQF
TRBJ2-5 | TRBV29-1 | few | SVGGDSRGTQY
TRBJ1-1 | TRBV12-5 | few | ASGLVTTVMNTEAF
- | TRBV15 | few | ATSRDRGGNEQY
TRBJ2-3 | TRBV27 | - | ASMDYPFDTQY
TRBJ2-3 | TRBV7-9 | few | ASSSSGGVDTQY
TRBJ2-7 | TRBV29-1 | - | SANRGDKQY
TRBJ2-7 | TRBV27 | many | ASSSGTGGLNEQY
TRBJ1-1 | TRBV28 | few | ASSLVRQGRGDTEAF
TRBJ2-6 | TRBV11-2 | few | ASSPPPTSGALVSGANVLT
TRBJ1-3 | TRBV5-6 | - | ASSLIDSGNTIY
TRBJ1-1 | TRBV9 | many | ASSVERNTEAF
TRBJ2-1 | TRBV5-6 | many | ASSFDRSIEQF
TRBJ2-5 | TRBV20-1 | few | SAPFQETQY
TRBJ2-5 | TRBV4-1 | - | ASSQSSGDNQETQY
TRBJ2-7 | TRBV20-1 | many | SARDSAGPATYEQY
TRBJ1-6 | TRBV6-2/TRBV6-3 | - | ASSGTGDSSPLH
TRBJ2-1 | TRBV6-5 | many | ASSYLTRTGTGFYNEQF
TRBJ1-2 | TRBV12-3/TRBV12-4 | many | ASTNHGDYGYT
TRBJ2-7 | TRBV5-1 | many | ASSRVSTYEQY
TRBJ2-7 | TRBV28 | few | ASSSSPRAYEQY
TRBJ1-2 | TRBV20-1 | - | SVTKTGGSDYGYT
TRBJ2-3 | TRBV20-1 | many | SGDGVDTQY
TRBJ1-4 | TRBV5-4 | - | ASSLGVSGEKLF
TRBJ1-6 | TRBV27 | few | ASSLRPGGNSPLH
TRBJ2-1 | TRBV20-1 | many | SAPSSGGANEQF
TRBJ2-5 | TRBV30 | many | AWSPPSGGAETQY
TRBJ2-7 | TRBV30 | many | AWSGTSGAPTYEQY
TRBJ1-1 | TRBV7-2 | many | ASSFDRDTEAF
TRBJ2-1 | TRBV11-1 | - | ASSLGTGLGETQF
TRBJ2-1 | TRBV9 | - | ASSPSGGGETQF
TRBJ1-2 | TRBV30 | many | AWRDYGYT
TRBJ2-3 | TRBV20-1 | many | SADRGLAGGYSTDTQY
TRBJ1-6 | TRBV5-1 | many | ASSWGQLDSPLH
TRBJ2-3 | TRBV6-1 | - | ASTPGQGSGWVTDTQY
TRBJ1-2 | TRBV5-1 | - | ASSSAGQIQYGYT
TRBJ2-3 | TRBV20-1 | many | SGGSGGATDTQY
TRBJ2-7 | TRBV12-3/TRBV12-4 | many | ASSLLQGIDEQY
TRBJ1-5 | TRBV30 | many | AWSLGGNQPQH
TRBJ2-1 | TRBV7-2 | many | ASSRTGRSYNEQF
TRBJ2-1 | TRBV7-2 | - | ASSAALRGGEQF
TRBJ1-1 | TRBV7-2 | - | ASSRAGAGFPVFGTEAF
TRBJ1-2 | TRBV4-1 | - | ASSQGEGFYGYT
TRBJ2-1 | TRBV20-1 | many | SARPGQLLNEQF
TRBJ2-1 | TRBV20-1 | many | SGQLAGALYNEQF
TRBJ2-2 | TRBV5-1 | many | ASSSAALTGELF
TRBJ1-1 | TRBV18 | - | ASSPRSGHMNTEAF
TRBJ2-3 | TRBV20-1 | many | SASPLVGGAQDTQY
TRBJ1-2 | TRBV27 | many | ASSSSGGRGQGYGYT
TRBJ1-1 | TRBV7-9 | - | ASSARTGNTEAF
TRBJ2-7 | TRBV27 | many | ASSLLPLGQGSREQY
TRBJ2-1 | TRBV29-1 | many | SVQSGGSYNEQF
TRBJ2-7 | TRBV6-2/TRBV6-3 | many | ASSSYRLAGGPSYEQY
TRBJ2-4 | TRBV28 | many | ASSLLGGEYPKNIQY
TRBJ2-5 | TRBV7-2 | many | ASSSTGTYQETQY
TRBJ1-2 | TRBV4-2 | - | ASSQDARGDYGYT
TRBJ1-2 | TRBV20-1 | many | SATQDHGYT
TRBJ1-5 | TRBV11-2 | many | ASSLDVGGFQPQH